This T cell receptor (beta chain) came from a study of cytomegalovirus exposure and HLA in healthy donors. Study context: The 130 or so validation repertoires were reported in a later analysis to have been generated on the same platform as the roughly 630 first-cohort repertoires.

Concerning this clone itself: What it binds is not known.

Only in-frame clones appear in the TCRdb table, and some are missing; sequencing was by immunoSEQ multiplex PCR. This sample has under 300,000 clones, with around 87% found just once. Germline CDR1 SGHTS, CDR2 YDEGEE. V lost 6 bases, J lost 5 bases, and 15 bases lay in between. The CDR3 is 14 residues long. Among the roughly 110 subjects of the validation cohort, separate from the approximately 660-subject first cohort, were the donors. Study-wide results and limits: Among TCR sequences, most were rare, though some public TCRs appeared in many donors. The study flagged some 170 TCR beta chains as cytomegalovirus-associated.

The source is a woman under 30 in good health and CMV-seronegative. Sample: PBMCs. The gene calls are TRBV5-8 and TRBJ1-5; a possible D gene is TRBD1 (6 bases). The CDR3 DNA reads TGTGCCAGCAACCAATTACAGGGAGATCAGCCCCAGCATTTT. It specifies CASNQLQGDQPQHF.